Listed here are 19 T cell receptor beta chains from one sample, sequenced in a study of T-cell reconstitution after alpha-beta-depleted transplantation in children (dated by TCRdb to between 2015 and 2016). The meaning of the sample's treatment or condition label: allogeneic hematopoietic cell transplantation with graft depleted of TCRalphabeta T cells and CD19 B cells. The library relied on PCR. Sequenced on an Illumina HiSeq 2500. To normalize quantification of the TCRbeta repertoire, the TCR libraries were built with molecular barcoding that relied on unique molecular identifiers. Through fastp at Q25 and MiXCR, TCRdb rebuilt clones from the public reads, retaining in-frame beta chains. Identical CDR3 protein sequences are pooled into one entry, listed with their most common genes and DNA. The sample contains 550,000 to 600,000 distinct CDR3 sequences, about 23% of them found a single time. 13% to 15% of the sample rests with the top ten.

The sample consisted of PBMCs, mostly from graft donor cells, taken 360 days after TCRalphabeta/CD19-depleted stem cell transplant. Source of these receptors: a boy under two years old who had a stem cell transplant for acute myeloid leukemia, so the T cells may come from the graft donor.

This clonotype was picked up a small number of times. The chain recombines TRBV9 with TRBJ2-1, with 8 nucleotides matching TRBD1. Trimming removed 1 base from V and 6 bases from J; junction bases left unmatched: 9. The length of the CDR3 is 16 residues. Per the germline V gene, CDR1 is SGDLS and CDR2 is YYNGEE. CDR3 sequence: CASSVPGTGRPNEQFF. The CDR3 DNA follows: TGTGCCAGCAGCGTACCCGGGACAGGTAGACCCAATGAGCAGTTCTTC.

This rearrangement joins TRBV15 to TRBJ2-1, with no clear D. Germline V gives CDR1 LNHNV, CDR2 YYDKDF (reference sequence). The CDR3 totals 15 residues. V lost 7 bases to trimming and J lost 0 bases, with 13 bases between them. The CDR3 protein is CATNLDGYSYNEQFF. For the CDR3, the DNA is TGTGCCACCAACCTGGACGGTTACTCCTACAATGAGCAGTTCTTC.

This clonotype has only a few counts. The chain joins TRBV20-1 to TRBJ2-3; 10 bases align to TRBD2. The germline V gene has CDR1 DFQATT and CDR2 SNEGSKA (reference sequence). The CDR3 covers 19 residues. Trimming took 0 bases from V and 2 from J; bases not matched to a gene: 14. CDR3 DNA: TGCAGTGCTAGAGATTTCATTTGGAGCGGGGGGGAAATCACAGATACGCAGTATTTT. Translated, it gives CSARDFIWSGGEITDTQYF.

The CDR3 DNA reads as TGCAGCGTCCTACCCGTCGGACTAGCGGGCACCGGGGAGCTGTTTTTT. Translated: CSVLPVGLAGTGELFF. The J gene is TRBJ2-2, the V gene TRBV29-1; 11 bases map to TRBD2. Trimming removed 6 bases from V and 4 bases from J; junction bases left unmatched: 10. The CDR3 is made up of 16 amino acids. The V gene's germline CDR1 is SQVTM and CDR2 ANQGSEA.

This clonotype was detected ten times or more. The V call is TRBV7-9, the J call TRBJ1-1; perhaps TRBD1 as D (5 bases). The germline CDR1 and CDR2 sequences are SEHNR and FQNEAQ (reference sequence). The CDR3 covers 19 residues. The V and J ends lost 0 bases and 9 bases respectively, with 29 bases between them. The CDR3 here is CASSLATSQSGHVSGKAFF. The DNA of the CDR3 is TGTGCCAGCAGCTTAGCTACGTCTCAGTCTGGTCATGTGTCAGGGAAAGCTTTCTTT. The entire variable domain, with the rest obtained from reference TRBV7-9 and TRBJ1-1, is as follows: DTGVSQNPRHKITKRGQNVTFRCDPISEHNRLYWYRQTLGQGPEFLTYFQNEAQLEKSRLLSDRFSAERPKGSFSTLEIQRTEQGDSAMYLCASSLATSQSGHVSGKAFFGQGTRLTVV.

This clonotype has just a few counts. The chain carries TRBV28 and TRBJ2-7, with D uncertain. Germline CDR1 reads MDHEN; CDR2 reads SYDVKM. V lost 6 bases and J 10 bases, leaving 28 bases between the germline ends. CDR3 size: 16 residues. This CDR3 is CASRKGPQDRSTRQYV. CDR3 nucleotides: TGTGCCAGCAGAAAAGGTCCACAAGATCGTTCTACGAGACAGTACGTC.

This clonotype was seen a handful of times. The CDR3 sequence: CASGTPLYEQYF. In nucleotides, the CDR3 is TGTGCCTCCGGGACCCCCCTCTACGAGCAGTACTTC. This chain links TRBV10-3 with TRBJ2-7; either TRBD1 or TRBD2 may supply D (5 bases each). This CDR3 has 12 residues. Trimming stripped 11 bases from V and 3 bases from J, with 14 bases between. Germline CDR1 ENHRY, CDR2 SYGVKD.

This clonotype was counted only a few times. This chain links TRBV6-1 with TRBJ2-3; D gene unclear. This CDR3 is built from 13 residues. V lost 4 bases and J lost 6, with 11 bases in between. Germline CDR1 reads MNHNS; CDR2 reads SASEGT. In DNA, the CDR3 is TGTGCCAGCAGTGCCCCGGTGGCGGATACGCAGTATTTT. Its protein is CASSAPVADTQYF.

The chain combines TRBV12-3 or TRBV12-4 with TRBJ2-5; 9 nucleotides agree with TRBD2. Trimming at V came to 4 bases and at J to 5 bases, leaving 14 bases not matched to a gene. The length of the CDR3 is 17 residues. The CDR3, as DNA: TGTGCCAGCAGTTCTTGGCTAGCGGGGAGTGAGGGGGAGACCCAGTACTTC. Translation: CASSSWLAGSEGETQYF.

As DNA, the CDR3 is TGCAGTGCCCAGCCGGGCAAGGGGTGGGAGACCCAGTACTTC. This encodes CSAQPGKGWETQYF. The rearrangement uses TRBV20-1 and TRBJ2-5; D perhaps matches TRBD1 (5 bases). V dropped 6 bases and J dropped 5 bases, with 19 bases sitting between them. This CDR3 region has 14 residues. Germline CDR1 DFQATT, CDR2 SNEGSKA (reference sequence).

This clonotype appeared a few times. V usage is TRBV7-9 and J usage is TRBJ2-3; TRBD2 aligns across 8 bases. The ends lost 5 bases at V and 2 bases at J; junction bases unmatched: 9. The CDR3 has 16 amino acids. The V gene's germline CDR1 is SEHNR and CDR2 FQNEAQ (reference sequence). The CDR3 bases are TGTGCCAGCAGCCGAGGCGCGGGGGGCCCCACAGATACGCAGTATTTT. This sequence encodes CASSRGAGGPTDTQYF.

The chain links TRBV20-1 to TRBJ2-4, with D maybe TRBD2 (6 bases). CDR1 and CDR2 from the germline V gene are DFQATT and SNEGSKA (reference sequence). The CDR3 is made up of 15 amino acids. Trimming took 3 bases from V and 2 from J, leaving 14 bases between them. The CDR3 nucleotides are TGCAGTGCTAGTCGGGGGTGGAAATCCAAAAACATTCAGTACTTC. Residues: CSASRGWKSKNIQYF.

This clonotype was observed at least ten times. The chain carries TRBV29-1 and TRBJ1-2; possibly TRBD1 for D (6 bases). Germline CDR1 SQVTM, CDR2 ANQGSEA. This CDR3 region has 14 residues. Trimming shortened V by 2 bases and J by 1 base, and 11 bases separated the two germline ends. CDR3: CSVESPDSNYGYTF. The CDR3 DNA reads TGCAGCGTTGAATCTCCGGACAGTAACTATGGCTACACCTTC.

This clonotype appeared many times. The rearrangement links TRBV15 to TRBJ2-3, with 8 bases matching TRBD2. The V gene's germline CDR1 is LNHNV and CDR2 YYDKDF (reference sequence). The CDR3 runs to 20 residues. V gave up 1 base and J gave up 3 bases; unmatched junction bases: 18. Here the CDR3 reads CATSRAIPVSGATLTDTQYF. The CDR3 region has the DNA TGTGCCACCAGCAGAGCGATCCCCGTTAGCGGGGCGACGCTAACAGATACGCAGTATTTT.

This chain links TRBV20-1 with TRBJ1-1, with a possible D match to TRBD1 (6 bases). Germline loops: CDR1 DFQATT, CDR2 SNEGSKA (reference sequence). V dropped 6 bases and J dropped 1 base, with 15 bases sitting between them. The CDR3 covers 14 residues. The CDR3 is CSAPGTSSNTEAFF. The CDR3, as DNA: TGCAGTGCCCCCGGGACATCTTCGAACACTGAAGCTTTCTTT.

This clonotype has only a few counts. The gene calls are TRBV12-3 or TRBV12-4 and TRBJ2-3, with 9 bases identical to TRBD2. The junction had 6 bases not matched to a gene; V was cut back by 5 bases and J by 12 bases. CDR3 length: 12 residues. CDR3 protein: CASSLLAGNQYF. As DNA, the CDR3 is TGTGCCAGCAGTCTCCTAGCGGGGAATCAGTATTTT.

In its sample, this clonotype was seen many times. The chain recombines TRBV7-8 with TRBJ2-1; D is perhaps TRBD2 (6 bases). The germline gives CDR1 SGHVS, CDR2 FQNEAQ. The ends were cut back, 3 bases at V and 2 bases at J, with 11 bases in the middle. The CDR3 sequence is 15 residues long. The CDR3 DNA is TGTGCCAGCAGCTTCAGCGGGCTCACCTACAATGAGCAGTTCTTC. Amino acids: CASSFSGLTYNEQFF.

The chain links TRBV7-6 to TRBJ2-2; D is possibly TRBD1 (5 bases). V was pared by 0 bases and J by 5 bases, with 10 bases between. CDR3 size: 15 residues. Germline V gives CDR1 SGHVS, CDR2 FNYEAQ. CDR3 bases: TGTGCCAGCAGCTTAGCAGGGGAAGGAACCGGGGAGCTGTTTTTT. Amino acids: CASSLAGEGTGELFF.

This clonotype was seen only a few times. This rearrangement joins TRBV5-4 to TRBJ2-1; a possible D gene is TRBD2 (7 bases). The CDR3 sequence is 16 residues long. Germline V gene data show CDR1 as SGHNT and CDR2 as YYREEE (reference sequence). V lost 0 bases, J lost 5 bases, and 15 bases lay in between. CDR3 nucleotides: TGTGCCAGCAGCTTGGTGGGGGGGGCCACTCACAATGAGCAGTTCTTC. This codes for CASSLVGGATHNEQFF.